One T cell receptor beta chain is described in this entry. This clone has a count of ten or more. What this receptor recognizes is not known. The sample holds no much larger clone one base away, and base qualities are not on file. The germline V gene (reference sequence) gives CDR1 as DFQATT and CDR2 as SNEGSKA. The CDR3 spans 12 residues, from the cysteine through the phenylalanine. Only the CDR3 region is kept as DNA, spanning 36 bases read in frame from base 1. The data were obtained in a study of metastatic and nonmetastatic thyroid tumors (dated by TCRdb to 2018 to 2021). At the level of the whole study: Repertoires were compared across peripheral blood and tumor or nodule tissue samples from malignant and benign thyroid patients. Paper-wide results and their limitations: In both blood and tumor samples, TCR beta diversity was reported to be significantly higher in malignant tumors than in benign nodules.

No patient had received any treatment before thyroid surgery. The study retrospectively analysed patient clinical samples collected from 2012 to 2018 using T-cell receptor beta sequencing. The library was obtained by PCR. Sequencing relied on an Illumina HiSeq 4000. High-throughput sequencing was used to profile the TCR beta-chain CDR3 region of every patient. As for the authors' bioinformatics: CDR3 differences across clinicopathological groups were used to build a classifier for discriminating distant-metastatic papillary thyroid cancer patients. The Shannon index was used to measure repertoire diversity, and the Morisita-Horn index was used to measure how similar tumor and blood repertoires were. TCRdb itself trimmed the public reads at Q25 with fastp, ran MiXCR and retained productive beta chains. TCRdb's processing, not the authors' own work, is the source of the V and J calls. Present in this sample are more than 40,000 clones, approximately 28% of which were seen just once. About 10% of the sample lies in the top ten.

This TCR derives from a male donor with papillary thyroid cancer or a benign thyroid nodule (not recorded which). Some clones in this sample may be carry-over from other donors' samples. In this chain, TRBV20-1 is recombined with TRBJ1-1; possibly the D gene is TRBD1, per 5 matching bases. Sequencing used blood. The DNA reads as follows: TGCAGCGGGTTGGGGCCGAACACTGAAGCTTTCTTT. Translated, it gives CSGLGPNTEAFF.